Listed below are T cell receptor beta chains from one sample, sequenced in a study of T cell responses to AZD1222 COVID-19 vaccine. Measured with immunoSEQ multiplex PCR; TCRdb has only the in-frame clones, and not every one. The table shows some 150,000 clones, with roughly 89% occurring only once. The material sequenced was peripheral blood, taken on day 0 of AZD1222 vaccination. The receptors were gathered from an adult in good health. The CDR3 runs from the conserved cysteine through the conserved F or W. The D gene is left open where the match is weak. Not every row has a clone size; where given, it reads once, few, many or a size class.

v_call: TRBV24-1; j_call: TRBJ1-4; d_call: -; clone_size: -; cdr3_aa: CATSDSRDFNEKLFF; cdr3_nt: TGTGCCACCAGTGATTCGCGAGACTTTAATGAAAAACTGTTTTTT
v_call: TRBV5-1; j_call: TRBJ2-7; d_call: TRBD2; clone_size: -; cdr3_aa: CASSSDGLATYEQYF; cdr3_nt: TGCGCCAGCAGCTCCGACGGACTAGCGACCTACGAGCAGTACTTC
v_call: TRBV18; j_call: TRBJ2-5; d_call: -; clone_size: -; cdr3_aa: CASSPTQGWETQYF; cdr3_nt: TGTGCCAGCTCACCTACACAGGGCTGGGAGACCCAGTACTTC
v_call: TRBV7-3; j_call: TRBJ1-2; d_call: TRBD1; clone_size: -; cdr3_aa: CASSPTGMFHGYTF; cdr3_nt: TGTGCCAGCAGCCCGACAGGGATGTTCCATGGCTACACCTTC
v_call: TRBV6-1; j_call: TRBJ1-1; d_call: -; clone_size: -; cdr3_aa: CASGTGWGTEAFF; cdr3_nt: TGTGCCAGTGGAACAGGGTGGGGCACTGAAGCTTTCTTT
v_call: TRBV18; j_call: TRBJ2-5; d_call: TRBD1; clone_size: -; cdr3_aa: CASSGQGPETQYF; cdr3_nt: TGTGCCAGCTCAGGACAGGGTCCCGAGACCCAGTACTTC
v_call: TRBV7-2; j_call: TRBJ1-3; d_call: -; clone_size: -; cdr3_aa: CASTLGTWSSGNTIYF; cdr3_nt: TGTGCCAGCACCTTAGGGACATGGAGCTCTGGAAACACCATATATTTT
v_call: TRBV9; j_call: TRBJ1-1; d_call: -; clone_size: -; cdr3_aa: CASSTQTGPNTEAFF; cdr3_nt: TGTGCCAGCAGCACCCAGACAGGCCCGAACACTGAAGCTTTCTTT
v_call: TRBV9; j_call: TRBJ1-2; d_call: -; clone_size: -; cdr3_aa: CASIGEDTPGPYGYTF; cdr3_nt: TGTGCCAGCATTGGGGAGGACACACCCGGCCCGTATGGCTACACCTTC
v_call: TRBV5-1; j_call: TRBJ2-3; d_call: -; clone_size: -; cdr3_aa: CASSDWTSTDTQYF; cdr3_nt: TGCGCCAGCAGCGATTGGACTAGCACAGATACGCAGTATTTT
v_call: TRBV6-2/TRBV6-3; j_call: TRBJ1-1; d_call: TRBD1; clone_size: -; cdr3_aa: CASSYSPTGLNTEAFF; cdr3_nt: TGTGCCAGCAGTTACTCCCCGACAGGGTTGAACACTGAAGCTTTCTTT
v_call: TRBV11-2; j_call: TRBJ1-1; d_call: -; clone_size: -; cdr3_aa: CASSLRGMWKNTEAFF; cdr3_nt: TGTGCCAGCAGCTTGCGGGGTATGTGGAAGAACACTGAAGCTTTCTTT
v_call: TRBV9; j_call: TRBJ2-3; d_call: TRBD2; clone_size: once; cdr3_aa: CASSVRLAGDLHTDTQYF; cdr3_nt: TGTGCCAGCAGCGTCCGACTAGCGGGGGACCTGCACACAGATACGCAGTATTTT
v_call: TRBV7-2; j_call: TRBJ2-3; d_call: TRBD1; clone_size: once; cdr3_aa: CASSLGGTGVRPQYF; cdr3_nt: TGTGCCAGCAGCTTAGGAGGGACAGGGGTGCGCCCGCAGTATTTT
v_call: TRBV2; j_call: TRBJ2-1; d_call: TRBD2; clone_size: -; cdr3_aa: CASSEFGPGLGVEQFF; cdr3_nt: TGTGCCAGCAGTGAATTTGGCCCGGGACTAGGGGTTGAGCAGTTCTTC
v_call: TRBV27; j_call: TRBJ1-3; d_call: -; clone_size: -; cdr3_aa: CASSFAPGNTIYF; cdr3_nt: TGTGCCAGCAGTTTTGCTCCTGGAAACACCATATATTTT
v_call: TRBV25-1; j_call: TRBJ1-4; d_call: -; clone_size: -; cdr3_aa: CASSEGVREKLFF; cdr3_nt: TGTGCCAGCAGTGAGGGAGTCCGGGAAAAACTGTTTTTT
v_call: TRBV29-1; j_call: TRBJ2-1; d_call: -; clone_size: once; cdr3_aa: CSGRRLGSDSNEQFF; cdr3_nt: TGCAGCGGCCGTCGGCTAGGATCAGACAGTAATGAGCAGTTCTTC
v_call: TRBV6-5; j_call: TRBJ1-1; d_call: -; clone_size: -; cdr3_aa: CASSYSRFGGGTEAFF; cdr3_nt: TGTGCCAGCAGTTACTCGAGGTTTGGGGGAGGAACTGAAGCTTTCTTT
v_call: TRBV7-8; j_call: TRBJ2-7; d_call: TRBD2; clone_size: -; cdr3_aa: CASSLGQGGREQYF; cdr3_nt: TGTGCCAGCAGCTTAGGGCAGGGAGGGCGCGAGCAGTACTTC
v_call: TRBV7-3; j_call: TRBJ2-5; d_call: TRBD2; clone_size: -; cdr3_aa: CASSPGGPGETQYF; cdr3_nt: TGTGCCAGCAGCCCGGGGGGGCCGGGCGAGACCCAGTACTTC
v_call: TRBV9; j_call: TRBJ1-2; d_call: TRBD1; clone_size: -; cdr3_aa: CASSILPTGDYGYTF; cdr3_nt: TGTGCCAGCAGCATACTTCCGACAGGGGACTATGGCTACACCTTC
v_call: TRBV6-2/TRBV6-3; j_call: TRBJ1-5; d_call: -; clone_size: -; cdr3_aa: CTSSFRSNQPQHF; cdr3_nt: TGTACCAGCAGTTTCCGATCCAATCAGCCCCAGCATTTT
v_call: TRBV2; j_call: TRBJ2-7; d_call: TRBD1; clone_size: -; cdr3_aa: CASSSPGQGIYEQYF; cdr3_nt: TGTGCCAGCAGTTCACCGGGACAGGGCATCTACGAGCAGTACTTC
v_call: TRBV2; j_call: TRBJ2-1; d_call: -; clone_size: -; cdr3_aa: CASTRTVVSQFNEQFF; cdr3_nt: TGTGCCAGCACCCGAACCGTTGTCTCGCAGTTCAATGAGCAGTTCTTC